This T cell receptor beta chain derives from a study of Tregs in tolerant kidney transplant recipients. As regards this clone: Its target is unknown.

The CDR3 sequence is 14 residues long. The germline gives CDR1 MNHEY, CDR2 SVGAGI. V shed 4 bases and J shed 4 bases, with 13 bases lying between them. Unstimulated Tregs (CD4+CD25+CD127-) and CD4+CD25- non-Tregs were sorted from PBMCs. Study-level findings and limits: Validation in larger populations is needed because few patients were studied. The most relevant donor-specific Treg TCRbeta repertoire apparently came from expansion with activated donor B cells.

The data were produced by immunoSEQ multiplex PCR, yet TCRdb's version contains in-frame clones alone and is incomplete. Among some 88,000 clones listed, just over 90% were seen once. This TCR was recovered from a human donor in good health. The specimen was CD8+ T cells from blood. The J gene is TRBJ2-5, the V gene TRBV6-5; D might be TRBD1 (6 bases). The CDR3 coding sequence is TGTGCCAGCAGTTTGGGGGCCAGGGGAGAGACCCAGTACTTC. This gives the protein CASSLGARGETQYF.